The rows below give T cell receptor beta chains drawn from one sample of a study of radiotherapy plus CTLA-4 blockade in lung cancer. Libraries were prepared by immunoSEQ multiplex PCR; TCRdb keeps only in-frame clonotypes and omits some of them. The sample lists roughly 50,000 clones; approximately 84% were seen once. Sequencing used peripheral blood, obtained from a patient treated with radiotherapy plus ipilimumab. The receptor set was obtained from a human donor with non-small cell lung cancer whose response to radiotherapy plus ipilimumab could not be evaluated. The CDR3 runs from the conserved cysteine through the conserved F or W. D genes are given only for firm matches. The size entry is marked missing in some rows and otherwise reads once, few, many or a size class.

size: NA
V: TRBV10-3
D: NA
J: TRBJ1-2
CDR3: CAISDPGRGTNYGYTF
DNA: TGTGCCATCAGTGACCCCGGACGGGGGACTAACTATGGCTACACCTTC

size: NA
V: TRBV27
D: TRBD1
J: TRBJ2-4
CDR3: CASSPRTGGNIQYF
DNA: TGTGCCAGCAGTCCCAGGACAGGGGGAAACATTCAGTACTTC

size: NA
V: TRBV2
D: TRBD1
J: TRBJ1-2
CDR3: CASSIQGSDYGYTF
DNA: TGTGCCAGCAGTATACAGGGGTCGGACTATGGCTACACCTTC

size: NA
V: TRBV10-3
D: TRBD1
J: TRBJ2-7
CDR3: CAISEQPGQGRYEQYF
DNA: TGTGCCATCAGTGAGCAACCGGGACAGGGGAGGTACGAGCAGTACTTC

size: NA
V: TRBV18
D: TRBD2
J: TRBJ2-1
CDR3: CASSPVGLAGDNEQFF
DNA: TGTGCCAGCTCACCGGTCGGACTAGCGGGAGACAATGAGCAGTTCTTC

size: NA
V: TRBV6-1
D: TRBD2
J: TRBJ2-7
CDR3: CASSEGGLAGREQYF
DNA: TGTGCCAGCAGTGAGGGGGGACTAGCGGGAAGGGAGCAGTACTTC

size: NA
V: TRBV2
D: TRBD1
J: TRBJ2-2
CDR3: CASATGGTGELFF
DNA: TGTGCCAGCGCCACAGGGGGTACCGGGGAGCTGTTTTTT

size: NA
V: TRBV9
D: NA
J: TRBJ2-5
CDR3: CASSVEGWNQETQYF
DNA: TGTGCCAGCAGCGTCGAGGGTTGGAACCAAGAGACCCAGTACTTC

size: NA
V: TRBV7-9
D: TRBD1
J: TRBJ2-1
CDR3: CASSSLPGQGGNEQFF
DNA: TGTGCCAGCAGCTCCCTCCCGGGACAGGGCGGCAATGAGCAGTTCTTC

size: once
V: TRBV5-1
D: NA
J: TRBJ2-2
CDR3: CASSLERPTGELFF
DNA: TGCGCCAGCAGCTTGGAGCGGCCCACCGGGGAGCTGTTTTTT

size: NA
V: TRBV7-9
D: NA
J: TRBJ2-7
CDR3: CASSPTSSYEQYF
DNA: TGTGCCAGCAGCCCTACTAGTTCCTACGAGCAGTACTTC

size: NA
V: TRBV19
D: NA
J: TRBJ2-3
CDR3: CASTRTATDTQYF
DNA: TGTGCCAGTACCCGGACAGCCACAGATACGCAGTATTTT

size: NA
V: TRBV7-2
D: NA
J: TRBJ2-7
CDR3: CASSFPPTRHEQYF
DNA: TGTGCCAGCAGCTTTCCACCGACTAGACACGAGCAGTACTTC

size: NA
V: TRBV5-6
D: TRBD2
J: TRBJ2-5
CDR3: CASSLGLTSEETQYF
DNA: TGTGCCAGCAGCCTCGGACTGACTAGCGAGGAGACCCAGTACTTC

size: NA
V: TRBV6-6
D: NA
J: TRBJ1-2
CDR3: CASIGSSPDGYTF
DNA: TGTGCCAGCATCGGGTCATCACCGGATGGCTACACCTTC

size: NA
V: TRBV5-6
D: TRBD1
J: TRBJ2-6
CDR3: CASSFRRTGGYGANVLTF
DNA: TGTGCCAGCAGCTTCCGGAGGACAGGGGGCTATGGGGCCAACGTCCTGACTTTC

size: NA
V: TRBV23-1
D: NA
J: TRBJ2-1
CDR3: CASSQFKPEPYNEQFF
DNA: TGCGCCAGCAGTCAATTTAAACCCGAGCCCTACAATGAGCAGTTCTTC

size: NA
V: TRBV27
D: TRBD1
J: TRBJ2-6
CDR3: CASSPSRQGAQGGANVLTF
DNA: TGTGCCAGCAGTCCATCACGACAGGGGGCTCAGGGAGGGGCCAACGTCCTGACTTTC

size: NA
V: TRBV2
D: NA
J: TRBJ2-1
CDR3: CASSEQESEQFF
DNA: TGTGCCAGCAGTGAACAAGAGAGCGAGCAGTTCTTC

size: NA
V: TRBV11-3
D: TRBD2
J: TRBJ2-5
CDR3: CASSPTSGSGSQYF
DNA: TGTGCCAGCAGCCCGACTAGCGGGAGTGGATCCCAGTACTTC

size: NA
V: TRBV9
D: NA
J: TRBJ2-3
CDR3: CASSVGTGPTDTQYF
DNA: TGTGCCAGCAGCGTTGGGACTGGACCCACAGATACGCAGTATTTT

size: NA
V: TRBV7-2
D: TRBD1
J: TRBJ2-2
CDR3: CASSVDRGNTGELFF
DNA: TGTGCCAGCAGCGTGGACAGGGGAAACACCGGGGAGCTGTTTTTT

size: NA
V: TRBV6-5
D: TRBD1
J: TRBJ1-1
CDR3: CASSYKTTGVNTEAFF
DNA: TGTGCCAGCAGTTACAAAACGACAGGGGTGAACACTGAAGCTTTCTTT

size: NA
V: TRBV5-4
D: TRBD1
J: TRBJ1-2
CDR3: CASSLEGAIGYTF
DNA: TGTGCCAGCAGCTTGGAGGGGGCCATTGGCTACACCTTC

size: NA
V: TRBV18
D: NA
J: TRBJ1-1
CDR3: CASSNRDKNTEAFF
DNA: TGTGCCAGCTCGAACCGGGACAAGAACACTGAAGCTTTCTTT

size: NA
V: TRBV7-9
D: NA
J: TRBJ2-2
CDR3: CASSPQRSTGELFF
DNA: TGTGCCAGCAGCCCCCAGAGGAGCACCGGGGAGCTGTTTTTT

size: NA
V: TRBV2
D: TRBD1
J: TRBJ1-6
CDR3: CASIDRESGNSPLHF
DNA: TGTGCCAGCATCGACAGGGAAAGCGGTAATTCACCCCTCCACTTT

size: NA
V: TRBV7-2
D: TRBD2
J: TRBJ2-3
CDR3: CASSPRLAGGRVDTQYF
DNA: TGTGCCAGCAGCCCTCGACTAGCGGGAGGGCGGGTAGATACGCAGTATTTT

size: once
V: TRBV7-2
D: NA
J: TRBJ1-4
CDR3: CASSRPGGLDEKLFF
DNA: TGTGCCAGCAGCCGCCCGGGAGGGTTGGATGAAAAACTGTTTTTT

size: NA
V: TRBV6-1
D: NA
J: TRBJ2-7
CDR3: CASSEVYNDRNYEQYF
DNA: TGTGCCAGCAGTGAAGTCTATAATGACAGAAACTACGAGCAGTACTTC

size: NA
V: TRBV10-3
D: TRBD1
J: TRBJ1-2
CDR3: CAISESGTGLGYTF
DNA: TGTGCCATCAGTGAGTCGGGGACAGGGCTAGGCTACACCTTC

size: NA
V: TRBV18
D: NA
J: TRBJ2-2
CDR3: CASSQGRTNTGELFF
DNA: TGTGCCAGCTCACAGGGGAGGACGAACACCGGGGAGCTGTTTTTT

size: NA
V: TRBV4-1
D: TRBD2
J: TRBJ2-1
CDR3: CASSQTGTSFTTEQFF
DNA: TGCGCCAGCAGCCAGACCGGGACTAGCTTTACGACTGAGCAGTTCTTC

size: few
V: TRBV4-2
D: NA
J: TRBJ2-5
CDR3: CASSQGQGRMVETQYF
DNA: TGTGCCAGCAGCCAAGGTCAGGGGCGGATGGTCGAGACCCAGTACTTC

size: NA
V: TRBV19
D: NA
J: TRBJ1-3
CDR3: CASSIPASSGNTIYF
DNA: TGTGCCAGTAGTATTCCCGCGAGCTCTGGAAACACCATATATTTT

size: NA
V: TRBV18
D: TRBD2
J: TRBJ2-3
CDR3: CASSPGLAGGDTQYF
DNA: TGTGCCAGCTCACCCGGACTAGCGGGAGGAGATACGCAGTATTTT

size: NA
V: TRBV5-6
D: NA
J: TRBJ1-2
CDR3: CASSFWQGANYGYTF
DNA: TGTGCCAGCAGCTTCTGGCAGGGTGCGAACTATGGCTACACCTTC

size: few
V: TRBV7-3
D: NA
J: TRBJ2-1
CDR3: CASSQEELARTNEQFF
DNA: TGCGCCAGCAGCCAAGAAGAACTAGCCCGTACAAATGAGCAGTTCTTC

size: once
V: TRBV5-4
D: NA
J: TRBJ1-1
CDR3: CASRSTQNTEAFF
DNA: TGTGCCAGCAGGTCGACTCAGAACACTGAAGCTTTCTTT

size: NA
V: TRBV7-2
D: TRBD2
J: TRBJ2-7
CDR3: CASTNDKQRETSYEQYF
DNA: TGTGCCAGCACCAATGACAAGCAGCGGGAGACCTCCTACGAGCAGTACTTC

size: few
V: TRBV28
D: TRBD1
J: TRBJ1-2
CDR3: CASSLLARGALANYGYTF
DNA: TGTGCCAGCAGTCTACTAGCCAGGGGGGCCTTAGCTAACTATGGCTACACCTTC

size: few
V: TRBV28
D: NA
J: TRBJ1-3
CDR3: CASDAPRPSGNTIYF
DNA: TGTGCCAGCGACGCGCCCAGGCCTTCTGGAAACACCATATATTTT

size: NA
V: TRBV10-1
D: NA
J: TRBJ2-5
CDR3: CASSEPKEGRGETQYF
DNA: TGCGCCAGCAGTGAGCCGAAGGAGGGCCGGGGAGAGACCCAGTACTTC

size: NA
V: TRBV19
D: TRBD1
J: TRBJ2-3
CDR3: CASSGGQGADTQYF
DNA: TGTGCCAGTAGTGGGGGACAGGGGGCGGATACGCAGTATTTT

size: NA
V: TRBV4-2
D: TRBD1
J: TRBJ1-1
CDR3: CASNPGQGSNTEAFF
DNA: TGTGCCAGCAACCCAGGACAGGGTAGTAACACTGAAGCTTTCTTT

size: NA
V: TRBV7-9
D: NA
J: TRBJ1-1
CDR3: CASSPREGKNTEAFF
DNA: TGTGCCAGCAGCCCCCGGGAGGGCAAGAACACTGAAGCTTTCTTT

size: NA
V: TRBV7-2
D: TRBD1
J: TRBJ2-6
CDR3: CASSSRQGPPSGANVLTF
DNA: TGTGCCAGCAGCTCCCGACAGGGCCCACCCTCTGGGGCCAACGTCCTGACTTTC

size: NA
V: TRBV11-1
D: TRBD1
J: TRBJ1-5
CDR3: CASSTRTGQPQHF
DNA: TGTGCCAGCAGCACGCGGACAGGCCAGCCCCAGCATTTT

size: few
V: TRBV19
D: NA
J: TRBJ2-7
CDR3: CASSIAGINEQYF
DNA: TGTGCCAGTAGTATAGCAGGTATCAACGAGCAGTACTTC

size: once
V: TRBV29-1
D: NA
J: TRBJ2-2
CDR3: CSSQWGDTGELFF
DNA: TGCAGCTCCCAGTGGGGGGACACCGGGGAGCTGTTTTTT

size: NA
V: TRBV30
D: NA
J: TRBJ1-1
CDR3: CAWSGTANTEAFF
DNA: TGTGCCTGGAGTGGGACAGCGAACACTGAAGCTTTCTTT

size: NA
V: TRBV5-4
D: NA
J: TRBJ2-2
CDR3: CASSLAWAGATPNTGELFF
DNA: TGTGCCAGCAGCTTGGCTTGGGCAGGGGCCACCCCGAACACCGGGGAGCTGTTTTTT

size: few
V: TRBV10-3
D: TRBD1
J: TRBJ1-5
CDR3: CAIQSDRSQPQHF
DNA: TGTGCCATCCAATCGGACAGGAGTCAGCCCCAGCATTTT

size: NA
V: TRBV7-2
D: NA
J: TRBJ1-2
CDR3: CASSLGQIIGGYTF
DNA: TGTGCCAGCAGCTTAGGACAGATAATTGGTGGCTACACCTTC

size: NA
V: TRBV7-2
D: TRBD2
J: TRBJ2-1
CDR3: CASSGGTSGRSNEQFF
DNA: TGTGCCAGCAGCGGTGGGACTAGCGGGAGGAGCAATGAGCAGTTCTTC

size: NA
V: TRBV25-1
D: NA
J: TRBJ1-2
CDR3: CASSDMRGSYGYTF
DNA: TGTGCCAGCAGTGACATGAGAGGTAGCTATGGCTACACCTTC

size: NA
V: TRBV28
D: NA
J: TRBJ2-1
CDR3: CASSRNGVSYNEQFF
DNA: TGTGCCAGCAGCCGAAACGGGGTGTCCTACAATGAGCAGTTCTTC

size: NA
V: TRBV7-6
D: NA
J: TRBJ2-7
CDR3: CASSFGSYEQYF
DNA: TGTGCCAGCAGCTTCGGCTCCTACGAGCAGTACTTC

size: NA
V: TRBV5-1
D: TRBD1
J: TRBJ2-7
CDR3: CASSTTGDSYEQYF
DNA: TGCGCCAGCAGCACGACAGGGGACTCCTACGAGCAGTACTTC

size: NA
V: TRBV9
D: TRBD2
J: TRBJ2-1
CDR3: CASSVDSGKYNEQFF
DNA: TGTGCCAGCAGCGTAGATAGCGGGAAATACAATGAGCAGTTCTTC